The following is a T cell receptor (beta chain) sequence with its context. Its antigen is not known. This sample is drawn from a study of T cell responses to AZD1222 COVID-19 vaccine. Study findings and constraints: Most donors were white British and more were female, and clonal diversity was possibly underestimated. Unmutated regions of variants are reportedly targeted by nearly half of spike-specific TCRs. Repertoire sampling occurred only after the peak T cell response.

Clones were read by immunoSEQ multiplex PCR, and TCRdb kept only the in-frame ones, dropping some. The sample holds around 150,000 clones, roughly 92% seen once. Germline lookup yields CDR1 WSHSY and CDR2 SAAADI. This CDR3 comprises 14 residues. V was pared by 6 bases and J by 2 bases, with 6 bases of the junction left unmatched. The rearrangement links TRBV10-2 to TRBJ1-1, with TRBD1 matching 7 bases. The sequence was obtained from an adult in good health. This material consisted of peripheral blood, taken on day 0 of AZD1222 vaccination. CDR3 amino acids: CASRGTDLNTEAFF. The CDR3 DNA sequence: TGCGCCAGCAGGGGGACAGACCTAAACACTGAAGCTTTCTTT.